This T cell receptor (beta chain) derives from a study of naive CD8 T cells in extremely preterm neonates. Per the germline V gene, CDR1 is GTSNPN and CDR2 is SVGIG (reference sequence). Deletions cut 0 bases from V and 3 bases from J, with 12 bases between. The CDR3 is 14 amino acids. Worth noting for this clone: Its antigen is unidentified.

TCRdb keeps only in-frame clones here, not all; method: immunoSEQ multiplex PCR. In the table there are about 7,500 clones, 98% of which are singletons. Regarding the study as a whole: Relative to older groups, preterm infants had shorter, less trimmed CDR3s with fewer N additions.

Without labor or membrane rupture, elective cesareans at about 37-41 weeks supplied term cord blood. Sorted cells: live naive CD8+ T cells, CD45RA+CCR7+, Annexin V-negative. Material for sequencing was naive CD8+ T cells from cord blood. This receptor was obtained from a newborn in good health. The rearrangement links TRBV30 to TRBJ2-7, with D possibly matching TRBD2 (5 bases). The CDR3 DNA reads TGTGCCTGGAGTGTCACCGGGGTTCTCTACGAGCAGTACTTC. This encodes CAWSVTGVLYEQYF.